The clone carrying this T cell receptor (beta chain) turned up a few times. Its cognate antigen is unknown. V was pared by 7 bases and J by 2 bases, with 8 bases between. CDR3 length equals 11 residues. CDR1 is SQVTM, CDR2 ANQGSEA, per germline. This sample is part of a study of T-cell memory formation after mild COVID-19. Study-wide context: Among the donors, TCR clusters were largely specific to each donor. Study results and caveats: Among contracting clones, CD4+ were mainly CM/EM and CD8+ enriched in EMRA.

TCR alpha and TCR beta cDNA libraries carrying sample barcodes and UMIs came from 5'RACE with constant-segment primers. MiXCR, applied by TCRdb to the 5' RACE reads, yields one record per CDR3 protein. The table includes 200,000 or so distinct CDR3 sequences, around 8.8% detected once. This TCR derives from a man aged 18 to 30 who had mild COVID-19 (a few samples of this study predate the infection). Cell type and time point are not known. The specimen was PBMCs or a T cell subset sorted from them (not recorded which). The chain recombines TRBV29-1 with TRBJ1-2; weak D call: TRBD1 (5 bases). CDR3 nucleotide sequence: TGCAGCGCCGCAGGGAACTATGGCTACACCTTC. This sequence encodes CSAAGNYGYTF.